These 23 T cell receptor beta chains were sequenced from one sample in a study of regulatory T cells in long-lasting Graves disease. Time point meaning: persistent/refractory GD, antithyroid drugs over 5 years with positive TRAb. Scientists built the TCR library using RNA that was extracted from PBMCs. With iRepertoire HTBI primers and Arm-PCR of CDR3 regions, TCR beta libraries were built. Each CDR3 protein gets one entry after TCRdb re-called the multiplex PCR reads with MiXCR. The table lists 300,000 to 500,000 distinct CDR3 sequences, around 21% of them singletons. This specimen was peripheral blood mononuclear cells (PBMCs), taken when the disease was refractory, from a patient treated with antithyroid drugs. All receptors derive from a female donor with Graves disease.

In its sample, this clonotype was seen many times. The genes are TRBV3-1 and TRBJ2-7; D ambiguous. The germline gives CDR1 LGHDT, CDR2 YNNKEL (reference sequence). CDR3 length: 12 residues. Deletions cut 0 bases from V and 6 bases from J, with 6 bases between. CDR3 residues: CASSQDVSEQYF. CDR3 in DNA: TGTGCCAGCAGCCAAGATGTTTCCGAGCAGTACTTC.

This clonotype was seen a few times. This rearrangement joins TRBV28 to TRBJ2-5; D is possibly TRBD1 (5 bases). Germline V gene lookup returns CDR1 MDHEN and CDR2 SYDVKM. The CDR3 totals 14 residues. V lost 6 bases and J 2 bases, leaving 13 bases between the germline ends. The CDR3 region has the DNA TGTGCCAGCAGGCCTCTTGACAGTCAAGAGACCCAGTACTTC. This codes for CASRPLDSQETQYF.

This rearrangement joins TRBV6-1 to TRBJ2-5, with D possibly TRBD1 on 5 matching bases. CDR1 is MNHNS, CDR2 SASEGT, per germline. Trimming took 7 bases from V and 1 from J, leaving 16 bases between them. The CDR3 consists of 15 residues. The CDR3 coding sequence is TGTGCCAGCACTCTCCGGCAAGGGGCCCAAGAGACCCAGTACTTC. This translates into CASTLRQGAQETQYF.

This clonotype was observed a single time. The chain is built from TRBV10-3 and TRBJ2-6; D is perhaps TRBD2 (5 bases). Trimming left V 10 bases short and J 4 bases short, with 17 bases between. The germline CDR1 and CDR2 sequences are ENHRY and SYGVKD. The CDR3 extends over 15 amino acids. CDR3 residues: CATSRGPGGANVLTF. For the CDR3, the DNA is TGTGCCACCTCGCGAGGCCCGGGGGGGGCCAACGTCCTGACTTTC.

This clonotype was seen ten or more times. The rearrangement uses TRBV28 and TRBJ2-7; possible D gene TRBD1, 6 bases. This CDR3 contains 13 residues. Looked up from germline, CDR1 is MDHEN and CDR2 is SYDVKM. Trimming removed 8 bases from V and 4 bases from J, with 15 bases in between. CDR3 sequence: CASGIGTSYEQYF. The CDR3 DNA sequence: TGTGCCAGCGGTATCGGGACAAGTTACGAGCAGTACTTC.

This clonotype was found once. A much larger clone differs from this one at a single base, so this may be a read error. For the CDR3, the DNA is TGTGCCAGCAGTTCCGGGTCAGGGAGCTCCTACGAGCAGCACTTC. Protein sequence: CASSSGSGSSYEQHF. The chain recombines TRBV9 with TRBJ2-7, with D perhaps given as TRBD1 or TRBD2 (5 bases each). CDR1 and CDR2 from the germline V gene are SGDLS and YYNGEE. This CDR3 is 15 amino acids long.

This clonotype was recorded many times. The chain couples TRBV6-1 to TRBJ1-2; 9 bases match TRBD1. In germline, CDR1 is MNHNS, CDR2 SASEGT. The CDR3 is made up of 13 amino acids. Losses at the gene ends were 8 bases for V and 3 bases for J; bases not matched to a gene: 4. As DNA, the CDR3 is TGTGCCAGCGGACAGGGGCCCTACTATGGCTACACCTTC. It yields the protein CASGQGPYYGYTF.

The gene calls are TRBV29-1 and TRBJ2-7; perhaps TRBD2 as D (5 bases). Looked up from germline, CDR1 is SQVTM and CDR2 is ANQGSEA. The CDR3 runs to 13 residues. V was trimmed by 4 bases and J by 0 bases, leaving 10 bases between them. The CDR3 spells CSVGEWSSYEQYF. The CDR3 nucleotides read TGCAGCGTTGGGGAGTGGAGCTCCTACGAGCAGTACTTC.

At least ten counts were recorded for this clonotype. The chain joins TRBV2 to TRBJ2-7; D remains ambiguous. The CDR3 consists of 13 residues. V was shortened by 6 bases and J by 0 bases, with 9 bases between the two germline ends. CDR1 is SNHLY, CDR2 FYNNEI, per germline. The CDR3 bases are TGTGCCAGCAGGGCGGACCTCTCCTACGAGCAGTACTTC. It translates to CASRADLSYEQYF.

This clonotype was seen ten or more times. The V call is TRBV30, the J call TRBJ1-1, with TRBD1 identical over 7 bases. Trimming at V came to 6 bases and at J to 1 base, leaving 8 bases not matched to a gene. CDR1 is GTSNPN and CDR2 is SVGIG in the germline V gene (reference sequence). This CDR3 has 14 amino acids. CDR3 in amino acids: CACCKGQTNTEAFF. The CDR3 coding sequence is TGTGCCTGCTGTAAGGGACAGACGAACACTGAAGCTTTCTTT.

The chain is built from TRBV19 and TRBJ1-2, with 7 bases that match TRBD1. The CDR3 spans 12 residues. With V trimmed by 5 bases and J by 8 bases, 5 bases remained unmatched. Germline assignment: CDR1 LNHDA and CDR2 SQIVND (reference sequence). Written as DNA, the CDR3 is TGTGCCAGTAGTGCTACAGGGGTAGGCTACACCTTC. This translates into CASSATGVGYTF.

The rearrangement uses TRBV24-1 and TRBJ2-5; no clear D. Germline lookup yields CDR1 KGHDR and CDR2 SFDVKD. Trimming left V 8 bases short and J 4 bases short, with 16 bases between. This CDR3 region has 14 residues. The CDR3 sequence: CATKVSSSRETQYF. The CDR3 nucleotides read TGTGCCACCAAAGTCTCTAGTAGCAGAGAGACCCAGTACTTC.

This clonotype has at least ten counts. J is TRBJ1-2 and V is TRBV28, with D possibly matching TRBD1 (6 bases). The CDR3 has 15 residues. Per germline, CDR1 MDHEN and CDR2 SYDVKM. Trimming removed 6 bases from V and 7 bases from J, with 21 bases in between. Here the CDR3 DNA reads TGTGCCAGCAGGCCAACCTCAGGGGATTTGGCTGGCTACACCTTC. This translates into CASRPTSGDLAGYTF.

This clonotype was detected ten times or more. The chain links TRBV20-1 to TRBJ2-7; D ambiguous. V was pared by 2 bases and J by 7 bases, with 15 bases between. Germline loops: CDR1 DFQATT, CDR2 SNEGSKA (reference sequence). The CDR3 consists of 13 residues. CDR3 region: CSARRDGFREQYF. The CDR3 nucleotides are TGCAGTGCTAGAAGAGACGGCTTCCGTGAGCAGTACTTC.

This clonotype was seen once. The chain couples TRBV20-1 to TRBJ1-1; 8 bases are shared with TRBD1. The J segment lost 7 bases and the V segment lost 3 bases, leaving 4 bases of the junction unmatched. The CDR3 consists of 12 residues. From germline, CDR1 is DFQATT and CDR2 SNEGSKA (reference sequence). Written as DNA, the CDR3 is TGCAGTGCTAGGGACAGGGTGATTGAAGCTTTCTTT. This encodes CSARDRVIEAFF.

This clonotype was detected ten times or more. The chain couples TRBV12-3 or TRBV12-4 to TRBJ2-5, with D uncertain. CDR3 length: 12 residues. V lost 5 bases and J lost 5, with 9 bases in between. The CDR3 coding sequence is TGTGCCAGCAGTCCGGATAGGGAGACCCAGTACTTC. Its protein is CASSPDRETQYF.

A few counts support this clonotype. The chain joins TRBV19 to TRBJ2-1; a possible D gene is TRBD2 (5 bases). The CDR3 has 14 residues. The V end was cut by 11 bases, the J end by 0 bases, with 14 bases between. CDR1 and CDR2 from the germline V gene are LNHDA and SQIVND (reference sequence). In DNA, the CDR3 is TGTGCCGAACCCCAGCGGATCTCCTACAATGAGCAGTTCTTC. Its translation is CAEPQRISYNEQFF. Full variable domain (missing parts from reference TRBV19 and TRBJ2-1): DGGITQSPKYLFRKEGQNVTLSCEQNLNHDAMYWYRQDPGQGLRLIYYSQIVNDFQKGDIAEGYSVSREKKESFPLTVTSAQKNPTAFYLCAEPQRISYNEQFFGPGTRLTVL.

The chain uses TRBV5-5 and TRBJ2-7; 11 nucleotides align to TRBD1. In germline, CDR1 is SGHKS, CDR2 YYEKEE (reference sequence). V was pared by 4 bases and J by 3 bases, with 15 bases of the junction left unmatched. The CDR3 sequence is 18 residues long. CDR3 region: CASSPDGTGGTAFYEQYF. The DNA of the CDR3 is TGTGCCAGCAGCCCGGACGGGACAGGGGGTACGGCGTTCTACGAGCAGTACTTC.

This clonotype was counted ten times or more. The gene calls are TRBV12-3 or TRBV12-4 and TRBJ2-5; D is perhaps TRBD1 or TRBD2 (5 bases each). The CDR3 is 14 residues long. The V and J ends lost 6 bases and 1 base respectively, with 12 bases between them. CDR3 region: CASRPRGTQETQYF. The CDR3, as DNA: TGTGCCAGCAGGCCCCGTGGGACCCAAGAGACCCAGTACTTC.

This clonotype occurred many times. The chain employs TRBV7-2 and TRBJ1-2; TRBD1 matches 8 bases. CDR3 size: 16 residues. J lost 2 bases, V lost 0 bases, and 5 bases had no gene match. From germline, CDR1 is SGHTA and CDR2 FQGNSA. The DNA for the CDR3 is TGTGCCAGCAGCTTAGCGCCTACAGGGGGGAACTATGGCTACACCTTC. The encoded protein is CASSLAPTGGNYGYTF.

This clonotype has only a few counts. This chain connects TRBV19 to TRBJ2-5, with D tentatively TRBD1 (6 bases). The germline V gene encodes CDR1 LNHDA and CDR2 SQIVND (reference sequence). V shed 8 bases and J shed 1 base, with 14 bases lying between them. The length of the CDR3 is 14 residues. The CDR3 nucleotides read TGTGCCAGTCGGGCAGGGGCGTCCCAAGAGACCCAGTACTTC. It codes for CASRAGASQETQYF.

This clonotype turned up a few times. The rearrangement joins TRBV19 to TRBJ2-2; 12 nucleotides match TRBD2. Germline CDR1 LNHDA, CDR2 SQIVND (reference sequence). Trimming took 6 bases from V and 4 from J; bases not matched to a gene: 6. The CDR3 totals 16 residues. CDR3 sequence reads: CASRHRTSGTTGELFF. In DNA, the CDR3 is TGTGCCAGTAGACACCGGACTAGCGGGACCACCGGGGAGCTGTTTTTT.

V and J are TRBV5-1 and TRBJ1-5; D perhaps matches TRBD1 (5 bases). V was cut by 4 bases and J by 0 bases, with 11 bases left in between. Germline-derived CDR1 and CDR2 are SGHRS and YFSETQ. The CDR3 has 15 residues. The CDR3 DNA follows: TGCGCCAGCAGCCCGGGGACGGATAGCAATCAGCCCCAGCATTTT. This codes for CASSPGTDSNQPQHF.